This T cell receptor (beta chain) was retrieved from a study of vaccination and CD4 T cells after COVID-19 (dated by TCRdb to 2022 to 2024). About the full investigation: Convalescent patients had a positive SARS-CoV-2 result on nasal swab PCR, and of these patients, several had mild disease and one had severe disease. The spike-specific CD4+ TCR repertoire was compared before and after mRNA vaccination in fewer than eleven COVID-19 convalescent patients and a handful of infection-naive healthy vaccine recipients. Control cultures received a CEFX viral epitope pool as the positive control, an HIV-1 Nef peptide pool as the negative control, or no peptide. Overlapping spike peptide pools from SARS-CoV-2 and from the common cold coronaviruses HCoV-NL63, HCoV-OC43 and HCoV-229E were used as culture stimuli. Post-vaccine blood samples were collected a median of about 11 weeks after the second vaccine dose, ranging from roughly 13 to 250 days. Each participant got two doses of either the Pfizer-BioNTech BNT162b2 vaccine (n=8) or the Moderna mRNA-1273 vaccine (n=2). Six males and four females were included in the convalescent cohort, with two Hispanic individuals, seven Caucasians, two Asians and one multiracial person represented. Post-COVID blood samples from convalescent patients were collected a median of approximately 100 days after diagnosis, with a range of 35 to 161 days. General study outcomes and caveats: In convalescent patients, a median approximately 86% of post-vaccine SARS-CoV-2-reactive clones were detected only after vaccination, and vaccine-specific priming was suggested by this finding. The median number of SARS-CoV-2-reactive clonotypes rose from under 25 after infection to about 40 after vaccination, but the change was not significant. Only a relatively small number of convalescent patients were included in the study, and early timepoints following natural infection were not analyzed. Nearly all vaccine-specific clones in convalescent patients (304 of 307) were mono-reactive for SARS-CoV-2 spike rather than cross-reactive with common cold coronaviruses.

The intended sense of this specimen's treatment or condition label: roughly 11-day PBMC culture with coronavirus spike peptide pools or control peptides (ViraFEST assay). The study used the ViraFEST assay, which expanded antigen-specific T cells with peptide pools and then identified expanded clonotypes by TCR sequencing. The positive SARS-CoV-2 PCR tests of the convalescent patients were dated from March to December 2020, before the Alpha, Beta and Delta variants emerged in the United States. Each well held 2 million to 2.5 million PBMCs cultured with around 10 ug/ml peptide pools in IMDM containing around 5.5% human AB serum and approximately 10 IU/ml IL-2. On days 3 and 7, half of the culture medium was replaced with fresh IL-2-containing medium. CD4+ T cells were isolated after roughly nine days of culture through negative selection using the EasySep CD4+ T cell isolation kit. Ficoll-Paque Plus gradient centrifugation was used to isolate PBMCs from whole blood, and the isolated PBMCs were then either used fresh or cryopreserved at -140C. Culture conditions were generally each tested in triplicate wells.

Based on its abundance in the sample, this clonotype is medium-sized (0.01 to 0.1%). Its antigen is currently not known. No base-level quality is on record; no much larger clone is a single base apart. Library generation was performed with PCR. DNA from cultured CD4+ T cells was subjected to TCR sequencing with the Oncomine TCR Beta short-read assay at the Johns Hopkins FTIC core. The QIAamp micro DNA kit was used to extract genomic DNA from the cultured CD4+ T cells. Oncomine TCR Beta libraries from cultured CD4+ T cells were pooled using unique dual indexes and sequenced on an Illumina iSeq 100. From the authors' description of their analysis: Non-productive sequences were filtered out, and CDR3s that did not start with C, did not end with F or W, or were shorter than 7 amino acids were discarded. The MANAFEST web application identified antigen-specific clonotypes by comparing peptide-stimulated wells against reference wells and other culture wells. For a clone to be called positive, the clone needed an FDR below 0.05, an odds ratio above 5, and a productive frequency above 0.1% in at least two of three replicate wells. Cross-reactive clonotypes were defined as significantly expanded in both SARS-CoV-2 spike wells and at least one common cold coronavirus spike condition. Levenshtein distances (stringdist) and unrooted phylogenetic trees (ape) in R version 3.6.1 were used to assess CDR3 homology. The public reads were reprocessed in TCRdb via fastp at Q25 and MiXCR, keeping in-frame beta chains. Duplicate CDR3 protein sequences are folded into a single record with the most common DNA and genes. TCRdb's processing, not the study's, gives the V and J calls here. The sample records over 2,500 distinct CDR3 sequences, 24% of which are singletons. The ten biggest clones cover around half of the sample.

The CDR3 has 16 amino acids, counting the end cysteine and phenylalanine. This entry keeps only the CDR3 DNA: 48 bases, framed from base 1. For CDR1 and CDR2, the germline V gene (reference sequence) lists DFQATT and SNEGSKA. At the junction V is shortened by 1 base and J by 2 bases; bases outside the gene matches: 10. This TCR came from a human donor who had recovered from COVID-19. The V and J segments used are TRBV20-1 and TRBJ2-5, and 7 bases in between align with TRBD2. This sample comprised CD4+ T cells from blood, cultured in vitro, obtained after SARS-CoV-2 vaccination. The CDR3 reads CSARGPLRERQETQYF. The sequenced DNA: TGCAGTGCTAGAGGGCCTTTGCGGGAGCGTCAAGAGACCCAGTACTTC.